What follows describes a single TCR beta chain. The antigen remains unidentified. This entry is derived from a study of beta chain features in type 1 diabetes. Regarding the study as a whole: When Type 1 diabetes patients were examined, their TCRB CDR3s proved moderately but significantly shorter in all four CD4+ subsets. The similarity of naive, central memory and Treg TCRB repertoires appeared greater among patients than among healthy donors. Shorter templates might be favored by PCR, and equally so in patients and in controls. Junctions at VDJ sites from type 1 diabetes patients had fewer insertions and more deletions.

The CDR3 is 12 amino acids. Germline CDR1 and CDR2: SGHTS and YDEGEE. The V gene end was trimmed by 0 bases and the J gene end by 9 bases; junction bases not matched to a gene: 2. The whole isolated RNA underwent reverse transcription, so sequencing captured expressed TCRB transcripts. Libraries were prepared by immunoSEQ multiplex PCR; TCRdb keeps only in-frame clonotypes and omits some of them. The sample shows 860,000 or so clones, 15% to 20% of them seen only once. This TCR derives from a woman under 30 in good health. The specimen sequenced was naive CD4+ T cells from blood. The chain is built from TRBV5-8 and TRBJ2-5; 7 positions agree with TRBD1. CDR3 sequence: CASSLEGAAQYF. CDR3 nucleotide sequence: TGTGCCAGCAGCTTGGAGGGGGCGGCCCAGTACTTC.